The present T cell receptor (beta chain) was sequenced within a study of immune evolution from preneoplasia to lung adenocarcinoma. Study in general: HLA loss of heterozygosity: around 6.5% AIS, around 16% MIA, over 30% ADC, none AAH. Study-level findings and limits: Top clone share appeared to fall from AAH through AIS, MIA, adenocarcinoma.

Concerning this clone itself: Its antigen is not known.

CDR1 is MNHNS, CDR2 SASEGT, per germline. The CDR3 runs to 12 residues. With 0 bases removed from V and 5 bases from J, the gap between germline ends came to 4 bases. Libraries were prepared by immunoSEQ multiplex PCR; TCRdb keeps only in-frame clonotypes and omits some of them. The table lists approximately 11,000 clones, about four fifths of them singletons. This rearrangement joins TRBV6-1 to TRBJ1-2; D unresolved. This TCR came from an older person with lung adenocarcinoma. The specimen was FFPE minimally invasive lung adenocarcinoma tissue. In DNA, the CDR3 is TGTGCCAGCAGTGAAGCGATATATGGCTACACCTTC. This translates into CASSEAIYGYTF.